In this sample, the clone carrying this T cell receptor beta chain turned up a few times. A junction end diverges from the germline sequence, so it may reflect a read error. The table came from immunoSEQ multiplex PCR; TCRdb's copy has only in-frame clones and leaves some out. The sample yields 3,500 to 4,500 clones, about 22% seen once. This sample stems from a study of graft-versus-host responses after intestinal transplantation. The CDR3 runs 16 residues. From germline, CDR1 is SSHAT and CDR2 FNYEAQ (reference sequence). This sample comprised alloreactive CD4+ T cells from a mixed lymphocyte reaction culture, obtained before transplantation. As for subset: CFSE-low proliferating T cells sorted from roughly 6-day pre-transplant mixed lymphocyte reaction (GvH or HvG direction). This sequence originates from a human patient who was an organ donor for intestinal transplantation. The V and J genes are TRBV7-7 and TRBJ2-3, with 13 bases fitting TRBD2. CDR3 in amino acids: CASSVGLAGGTDTQYF. Here the CDR3 DNA reads TGTGCTAGCAGCGTCGGACTAGCGGGGGGCACAGATACGCAGTATTTT.